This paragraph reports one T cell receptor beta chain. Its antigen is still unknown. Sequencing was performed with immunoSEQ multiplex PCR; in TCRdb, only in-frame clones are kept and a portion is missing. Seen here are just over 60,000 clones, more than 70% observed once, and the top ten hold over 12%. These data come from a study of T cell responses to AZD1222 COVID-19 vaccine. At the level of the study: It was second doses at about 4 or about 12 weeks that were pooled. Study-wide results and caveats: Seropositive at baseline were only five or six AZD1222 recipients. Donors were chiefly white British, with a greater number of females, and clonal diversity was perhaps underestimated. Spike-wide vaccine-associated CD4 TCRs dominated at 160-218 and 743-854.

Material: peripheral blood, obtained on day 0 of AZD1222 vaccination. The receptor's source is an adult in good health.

In nucleotides, the CDR3 is TGTGCCAGCAGTTACCCGATGGGACAGGGTTACGAGCAGTACTTC. It yields the protein CASSYPMGQGYEQYF. The chain joins TRBV6-2 or TRBV6-3 to TRBJ2-7, with 9 bases fitting TRBD1. Unmatched junction bases numbered 6, after V lost 2 bases and J lost 4 bases. CDR3 length: 15 amino acids. Germline lookup yields CDR1 MNHEY and CDR2 SVGEGT.